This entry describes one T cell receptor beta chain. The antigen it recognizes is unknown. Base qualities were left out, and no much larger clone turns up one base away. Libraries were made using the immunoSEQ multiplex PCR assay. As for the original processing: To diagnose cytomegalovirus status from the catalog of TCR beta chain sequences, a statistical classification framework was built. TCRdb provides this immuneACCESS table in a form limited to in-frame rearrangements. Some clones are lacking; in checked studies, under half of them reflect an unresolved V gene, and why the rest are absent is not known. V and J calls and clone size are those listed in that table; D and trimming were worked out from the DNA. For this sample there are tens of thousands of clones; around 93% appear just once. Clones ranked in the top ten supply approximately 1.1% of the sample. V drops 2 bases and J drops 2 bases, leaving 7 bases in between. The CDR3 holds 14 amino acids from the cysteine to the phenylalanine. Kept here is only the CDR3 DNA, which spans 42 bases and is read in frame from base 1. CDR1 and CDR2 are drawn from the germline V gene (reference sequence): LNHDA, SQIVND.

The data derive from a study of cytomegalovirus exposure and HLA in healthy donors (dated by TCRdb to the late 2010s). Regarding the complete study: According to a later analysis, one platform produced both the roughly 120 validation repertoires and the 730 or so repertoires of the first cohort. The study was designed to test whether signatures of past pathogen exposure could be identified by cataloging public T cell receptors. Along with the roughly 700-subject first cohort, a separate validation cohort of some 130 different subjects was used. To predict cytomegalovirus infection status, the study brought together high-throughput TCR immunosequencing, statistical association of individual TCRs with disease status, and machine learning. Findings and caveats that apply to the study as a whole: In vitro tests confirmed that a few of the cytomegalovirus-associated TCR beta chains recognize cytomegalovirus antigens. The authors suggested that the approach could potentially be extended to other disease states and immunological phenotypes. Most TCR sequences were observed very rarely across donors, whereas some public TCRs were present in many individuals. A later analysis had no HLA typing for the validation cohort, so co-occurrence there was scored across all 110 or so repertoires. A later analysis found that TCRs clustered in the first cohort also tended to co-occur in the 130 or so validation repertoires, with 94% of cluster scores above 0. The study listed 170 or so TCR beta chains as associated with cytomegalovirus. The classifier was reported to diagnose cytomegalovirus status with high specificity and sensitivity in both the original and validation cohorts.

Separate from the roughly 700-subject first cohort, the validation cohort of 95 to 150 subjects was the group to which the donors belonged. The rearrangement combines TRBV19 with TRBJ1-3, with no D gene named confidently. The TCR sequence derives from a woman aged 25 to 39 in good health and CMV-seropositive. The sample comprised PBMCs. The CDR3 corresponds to CASSISVTGNTIYF. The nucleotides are TGTGCCAGTAGTATATCGGTAACTGGAAACACCATATATTTT.